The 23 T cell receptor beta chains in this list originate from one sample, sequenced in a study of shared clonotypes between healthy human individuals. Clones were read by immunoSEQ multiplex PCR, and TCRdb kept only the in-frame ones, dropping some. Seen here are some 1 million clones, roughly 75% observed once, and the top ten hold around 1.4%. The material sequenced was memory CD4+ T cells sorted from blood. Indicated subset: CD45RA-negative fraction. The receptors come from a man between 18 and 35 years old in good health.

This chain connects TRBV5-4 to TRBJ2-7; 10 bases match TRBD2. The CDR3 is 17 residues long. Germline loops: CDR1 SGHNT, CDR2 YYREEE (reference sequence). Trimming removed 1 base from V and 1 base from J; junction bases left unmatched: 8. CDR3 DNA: TGTGCCAGCAGCTTGCCTAGCGGGAGCGGGGAGTCCTACGAGCAGTACTTC. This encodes CASSLPSGSGESYEQYF.

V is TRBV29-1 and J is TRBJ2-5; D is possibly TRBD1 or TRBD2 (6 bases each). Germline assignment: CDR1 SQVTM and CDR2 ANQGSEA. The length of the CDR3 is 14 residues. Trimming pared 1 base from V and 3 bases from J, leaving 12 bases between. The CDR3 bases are TGCAGCGTTGAAGGAGGGGGGCACGAAGAGACCCAGTACTTC. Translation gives CSVEGGGHEETQYF.

The CDR3 DNA reads TGTGCCAGCAGCTTGGCCGACAGGGGCGGGACTGCTACGCAGTATTTT. Its protein is CASSLADRGGTATQYF. The chain recombines TRBV5-6 with TRBJ2-3; 8 bases are a match to TRBD1. The CDR3 totals 16 residues. After removal of 0 bases from V and 8 bases from J, the junction contained 11 bases not matched to a gene. Germline values: CDR1 SGHDT, CDR2 YYEEEE. The whole variable domain, remainder taken from reference TRBV5-6 and TRBJ2-3, is DAGVTQSPTHLIKTRGQQVTLRCSPKSGHDTVSWYQQALGQGPQFIFQYYEEEERQRGNFPDRFSGHQFPNYSSELNVNALLLGDSALYLCASSLADRGGTATQYFGPGTRLTVL.

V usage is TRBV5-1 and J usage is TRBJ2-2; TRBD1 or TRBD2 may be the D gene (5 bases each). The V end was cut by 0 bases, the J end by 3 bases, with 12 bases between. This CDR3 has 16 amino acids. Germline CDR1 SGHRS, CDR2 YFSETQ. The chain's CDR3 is CASSLGWDRDTGELFF. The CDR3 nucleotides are TGCGCCAGCAGCTTGGGGTGGGACCGAGACACCGGGGAGCTGTTTTTT.

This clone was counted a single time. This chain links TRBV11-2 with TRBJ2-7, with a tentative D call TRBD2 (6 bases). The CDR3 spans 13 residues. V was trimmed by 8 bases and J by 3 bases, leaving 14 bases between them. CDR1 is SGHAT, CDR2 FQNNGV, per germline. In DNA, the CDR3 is TGTGCCAGCGCTGGGGACTGGGGCTACGAGCAGTACTTC. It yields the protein CASAGDWGYEQYF.

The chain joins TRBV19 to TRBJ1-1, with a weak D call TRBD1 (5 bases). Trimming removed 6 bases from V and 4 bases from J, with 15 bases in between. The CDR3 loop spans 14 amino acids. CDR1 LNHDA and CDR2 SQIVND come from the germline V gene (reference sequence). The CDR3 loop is CASRARGPFTEAFF. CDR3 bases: TGTGCCAGTAGGGCCCGGGGCCCATTCACTGAAGCTTTCTTT.

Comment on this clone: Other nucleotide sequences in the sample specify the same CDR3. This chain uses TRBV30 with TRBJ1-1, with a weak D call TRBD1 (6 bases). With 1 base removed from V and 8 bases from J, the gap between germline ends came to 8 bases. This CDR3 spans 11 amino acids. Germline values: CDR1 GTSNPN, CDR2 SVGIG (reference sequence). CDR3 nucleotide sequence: TGTGCCTGGAGTGCCAGGGGAGAAGCTTTCTTT. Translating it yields CAWSARGEAFF.

DNA for the CDR3: TGCAGTGCTAGACGGGACAATGAGCAGTTCTTC. This encodes CSARRDNEQFF. J is TRBJ2-1 and V is TRBV20-1; no definite D call. The length of the CDR3 is 11 residues. Germline-derived CDR1 and CDR2 are DFQATT and SNEGSKA (reference sequence). With 2 bases removed from V and 5 bases from J, the gap between germline ends came to 4 bases.

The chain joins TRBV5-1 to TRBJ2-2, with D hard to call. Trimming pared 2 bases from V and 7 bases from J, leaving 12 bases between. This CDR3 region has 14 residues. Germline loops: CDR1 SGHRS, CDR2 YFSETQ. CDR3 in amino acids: CASSFFRSDGELFF. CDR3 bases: TGCGCCAGCAGCTTTTTCCGCAGTGACGGGGAGCTGTTTTTT.

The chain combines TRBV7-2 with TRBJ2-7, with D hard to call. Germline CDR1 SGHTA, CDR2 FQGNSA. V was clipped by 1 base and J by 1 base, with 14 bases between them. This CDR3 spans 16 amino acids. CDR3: CASSLVPGVGSYEQYF. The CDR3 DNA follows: TGTGCCAGCAGCTTAGTACCTGGGGTTGGGTCCTACGAGCAGTACTTC.

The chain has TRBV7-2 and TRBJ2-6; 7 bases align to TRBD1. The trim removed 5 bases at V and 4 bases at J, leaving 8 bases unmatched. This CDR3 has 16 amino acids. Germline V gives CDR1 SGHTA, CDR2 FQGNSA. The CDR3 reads CASSPQTGYGANVLTF. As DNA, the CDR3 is TGTGCCAGCAGCCCCCAGACAGGGTACGGGGCCAACGTCCTGACTTTC.

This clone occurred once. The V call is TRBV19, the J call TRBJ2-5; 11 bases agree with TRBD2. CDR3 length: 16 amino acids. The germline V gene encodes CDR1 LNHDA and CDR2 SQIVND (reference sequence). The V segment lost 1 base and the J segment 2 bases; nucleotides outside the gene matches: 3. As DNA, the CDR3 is TGTGCCAGTAGTATAGGGCGACTAGCGGGGCAAGAGACCCAGTACTTC. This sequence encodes CASSIGRLAGQETQYF.

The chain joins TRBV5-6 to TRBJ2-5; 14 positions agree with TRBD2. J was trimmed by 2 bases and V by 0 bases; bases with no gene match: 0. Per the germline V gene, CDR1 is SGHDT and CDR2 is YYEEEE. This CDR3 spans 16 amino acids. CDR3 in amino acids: CASSLGTSGGQETQYF. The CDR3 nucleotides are TGTGCCAGCAGCTTGGGGACTAGCGGGGGGCAAGAGACCCAGTACTTC.

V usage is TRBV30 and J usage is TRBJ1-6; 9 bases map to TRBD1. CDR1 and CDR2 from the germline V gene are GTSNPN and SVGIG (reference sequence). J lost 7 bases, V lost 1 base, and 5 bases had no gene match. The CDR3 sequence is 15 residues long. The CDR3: CAWSGGTGSNSPLHF. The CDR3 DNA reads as TGTGCCTGGAGTGGGGGGACAGGGTCGAATTCACCCCTCCACTTT.

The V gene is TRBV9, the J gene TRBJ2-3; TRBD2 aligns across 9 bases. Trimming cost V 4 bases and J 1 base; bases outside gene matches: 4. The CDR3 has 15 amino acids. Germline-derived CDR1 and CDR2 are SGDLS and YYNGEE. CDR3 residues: CASSPIAGGTDTQYF. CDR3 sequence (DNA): TGTGCCAGCAGCCCGATAGCGGGGGGCACAGATACGCAGTATTTT.

CDR3 bases: TGTGCCAGCAGTTTAGGGTACAACAACTATGGCTACACCTTC. Amino acids: CASSLGYNNYGYTF. J is TRBJ1-2 and V is TRBV28; D is unresolved. Trimming took 2 bases from V and 2 from J, leaving 9 bases between them. Germline assignment: CDR1 MDHEN and CDR2 SYDVKM. There are 14 residues in the CDR3.

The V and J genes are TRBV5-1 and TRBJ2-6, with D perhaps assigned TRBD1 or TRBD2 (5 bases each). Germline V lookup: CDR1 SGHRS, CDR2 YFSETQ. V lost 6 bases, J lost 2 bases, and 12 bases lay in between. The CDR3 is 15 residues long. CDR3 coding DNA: TGCGCCAGCACCCCCGTGGGGGCTGGGGCCAACGTCCTGACTTTC. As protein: CASTPVGAGANVLTF.

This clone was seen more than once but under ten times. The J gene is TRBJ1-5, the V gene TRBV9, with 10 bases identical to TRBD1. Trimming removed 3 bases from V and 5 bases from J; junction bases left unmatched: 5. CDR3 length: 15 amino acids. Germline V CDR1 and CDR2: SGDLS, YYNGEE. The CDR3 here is CASSEGTGAYQPQHF. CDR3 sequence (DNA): TGTGCCAGCAGCGAAGGGACAGGGGCTTATCAGCCCCAGCATTTT. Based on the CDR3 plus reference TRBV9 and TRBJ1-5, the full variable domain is DSGVTQTPKHLITATGQRVTLRCSPRSGDLSVYWYQQSLDQGLQFLIQYYNGEERAKGNILERFSAQQFPDLHSELNLSSLELGDSALYFCASSEGTGAYQPQHFGDGTRLSIL.

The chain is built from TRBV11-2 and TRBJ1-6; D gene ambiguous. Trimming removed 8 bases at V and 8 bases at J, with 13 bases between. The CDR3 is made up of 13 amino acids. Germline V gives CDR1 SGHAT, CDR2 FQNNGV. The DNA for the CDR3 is TGTGCCAGCGCGATTGCCAGCTATTCACCCCTCCACTTT. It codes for CASAIASYSPLHF.

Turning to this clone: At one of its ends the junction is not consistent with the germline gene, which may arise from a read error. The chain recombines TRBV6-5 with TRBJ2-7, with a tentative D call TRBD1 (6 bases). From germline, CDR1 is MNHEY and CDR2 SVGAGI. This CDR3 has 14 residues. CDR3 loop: CASSPGTIPYGQYF. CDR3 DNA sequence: TGTGCCAGCAGCCCCGGGACAATCCCCTACGGGCAGTACTTC.

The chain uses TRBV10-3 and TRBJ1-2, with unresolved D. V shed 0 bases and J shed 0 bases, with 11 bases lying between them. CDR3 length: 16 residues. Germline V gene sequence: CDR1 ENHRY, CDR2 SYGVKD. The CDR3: CAISESSYLSNYGYTF. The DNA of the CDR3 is TGTGCCATCAGTGAGTCCAGCTACTTATCTAACTATGGCTACACCTTC.

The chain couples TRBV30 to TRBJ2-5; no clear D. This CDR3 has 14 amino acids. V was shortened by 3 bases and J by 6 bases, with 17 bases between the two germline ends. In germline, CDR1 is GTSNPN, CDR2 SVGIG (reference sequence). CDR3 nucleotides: TGTGCCTGGAGCCTAGGTGGGGATGCAAAGACCCAGTACTTC. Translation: CAWSLGGDAKTQYF.

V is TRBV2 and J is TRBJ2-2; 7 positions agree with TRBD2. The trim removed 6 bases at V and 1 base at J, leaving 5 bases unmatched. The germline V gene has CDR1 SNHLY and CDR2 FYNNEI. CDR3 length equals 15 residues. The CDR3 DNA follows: TGTGCCAGCAGGGATTCTAGCGGGAACACCGGGGAGCTGTTTTTT. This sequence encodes CASRDSSGNTGELFF.